Below, 30 T cell receptor beta chains from the same sample are listed, as sequenced in a study of shared clonotypes between healthy human individuals. Clones were sequenced by immunoSEQ multiplex PCR, and TCRdb holds only the in-frame ones, with some missing. The sample includes about 340,000 clones, around four fifths of them seen just once. The sample consisted of memory CD4+ T cells sorted from blood. Regarding subset: CD45RA-negative fraction. The receptors derive from a man younger than 45 in good health.

This clone was observed a handful of times. V and J are TRBV30 and TRBJ1-2; 7 bases align to TRBD1. This CDR3 region has 14 residues. Germline CDR1 GTSNPN, CDR2 SVGIG (reference sequence). V lost 4 bases and J lost 5; bases outside the gene matches: 10. This CDR3 is CAWTRTGAEYGYTF. CDR3 coding DNA: TGTGCCTGGACACGAACAGGGGCGGAGTATGGCTACACCTTC.

This chain links TRBV9 with TRBJ2-5, with 9 nucleotides matching TRBD2. This CDR3 region has 21 residues. Germline V CDR1 and CDR2: SGDLS, YYNGEE. V was pared by 0 bases and J by 3 bases, with 21 bases of the junction left unmatched. This CDR3 reads CASSVGPYYGTSKGGKETQYF. CDR3 coding DNA: TGTGCCAGCAGCGTAGGGCCGTACTATGGGACTAGCAAAGGGGGGAAAGAGACCCAGTACTTC.

Comment on this clone: A read error may account for a junction end that differs from germline. The chain uses TRBV27 and TRBJ2-7; 10 positions agree with TRBD1. The CDR3 contains 15 residues. CDR1 is MNHEY and CDR2 is SMNVEV in the germline V gene (reference sequence). This chain's CDR3 is CSSRKNRDRGYEQYF. CDR3 nucleotides: TGTTCCAGCAGGAAAAATCGGGACAGGGGCTACGAGCAGTACTTC.

The table lists this clone with a few counts. The DNA of the CDR3 is TGTGCCAGCAGCGTCCAGGGGGGCGTGACTAGCGTCTACAATGAGCAGTTCTTC. This codes for CASSVQGGVTSVYNEQFF. The rearrangement links TRBV9 to TRBJ2-1, with D maybe TRBD2 (8 bases). With 2 bases removed from V and 3 bases from J, the gap between germline ends came to 21 bases. Germline loops: CDR1 SGDLS, CDR2 YYNGEE. The CDR3 covers 18 residues.

The chain is built from TRBV5-4 and TRBJ1-4; no clear D. Trimming removed 4 bases at V and 4 bases at J, with 17 bases between. This CDR3 region has 16 residues. CDR1 is SGHNT and CDR2 is YYREEE in the germline V gene (reference sequence). The CDR3 protein is CASSIRGATLNEKLFF. The CDR3 nucleotides are TGTGCCAGCAGCATCCGGGGAGCGACCCTTAATGAAAAACTGTTTTTT.

Only a few counts were recorded for this clone. The chain has TRBV14 and TRBJ2-1; the D is unclear. CDR3 length equals 13 residues. Trimming removed 1 base at V and 9 bases at J, with 10 bases between. Germline V gives CDR1 SGHDN, CDR2 FVKESK. CDR3 amino acids: CASSQVVDAEQFF. The DNA of the CDR3 is TGTGCCAGCAGCCAAGTCGTGGATGCTGAGCAGTTCTTC.

About this clone: Other DNA variants within this sample encode the same CDR3. V is TRBV5-6 and J is TRBJ2-5; D unclear. Germline V CDR1 and CDR2: SGHDT, YYEEEE. Trimming shortened V by 2 bases and J by 0 bases, and 5 bases separated the two germline ends. The CDR3 extends over 13 amino acids. The CDR3 loop reads CASSFRHQETQYF. CDR3 coding DNA: TGTGCCAGCAGCTTTCGCCACCAAGAGACCCAGTACTTC.

The rearrangement links TRBV28 to TRBJ2-3; TRBD1 aligns across 9 bases. Germline loops: CDR1 MDHEN, CDR2 SYDVKM. The J segment lost 5 bases and the V segment lost 6 bases, leaving 6 bases of the junction unmatched. The CDR3 covers 14 residues. The CDR3 bases are TGTGCCAGCAGCCAACAGGGGGCGGAAGATACGCAGTATTTT. The encoded protein is CASSQQGAEDTQYF.

V usage is TRBV6-1 and J usage is TRBJ1-2; D is unclear. Per germline, CDR1 MNHNS and CDR2 SASEGT. The CDR3 covers 15 residues. Between the trimmed V and J ends, which lost 4 bases and 3 bases, there was a span of 15 bases. The CDR3 loop is CASSATQTWDYGYTF. The CDR3 DNA reads as TGTGCCAGCAGTGCGACCCAGACCTGGGACTATGGCTACACCTTC.

The V and J genes are TRBV6-1 and TRBJ2-2; TRBD1 matches 8 bases. Trimming removed 2 bases from V and 7 bases from J; junction bases left unmatched: 12. The CDR3 has 17 amino acids. The germline V gene has CDR1 MNHNS and CDR2 SASEGT. For the CDR3, the DNA is TGTGCCAGCAGTGAATTCCATCAGGGGGCCAGAGTCGGGGAGCTGTTTTTT. Its translation: CASSEFHQGARVGELFF.

This chain uses TRBV11-2 with TRBJ2-7; the D call may be TRBD1 or TRBD2 (6 bases each). The V gene lost 1 base and the J gene lost 1 base, with 20 bases spanning the gap. The CDR3 is 18 amino acids. Germline V gene sequence: CDR1 SGHAT, CDR2 FQNNGV. CDR3 in amino acids: CASSLAGRGGDHSYEQYF. The CDR3 DNA reads TGTGCCAGCAGCTTAGCCGGCAGGGGAGGCGATCATTCCTACGAGCAGTACTTC.

The genes are TRBV19 and TRBJ2-1, with 8 positions matching TRBD1. This CDR3 is 17 amino acids long. Looked up from germline, CDR1 is LNHDA and CDR2 is SQIVND (reference sequence). J was trimmed by 5 bases and V by 4 bases; bases with no gene match: 13. The CDR3 coding sequence is TGTGCCAGTAGTAATAGGGGCCGGGACAGGACCCACAATGAGCAGTTCTTC. Amino acids: CASSNRGRDRTHNEQFF. Together with reference TRBV19 and TRBJ2-1, the CDR3 gives the full variable domain: DGGITQSPKYLFRKEGQNVTLSCEQNLNHDAMYWYRQDPGQGLRLIYYSQIVNDFQKGDIAEGYSVSREKKESFPLTVTSAQKNPTAFYLCASSNRGRDRTHNEQFFGPGTRLTVL.

The chain carries TRBV5-6 and TRBJ2-1; D gene uncertain. The length of the CDR3 is 18 residues. Germline loops: CDR1 SGHDT, CDR2 YYEEEE. V shed 0 bases and J shed 10 bases, with 26 bases lying between them. The CDR3 sequence: CASSLAVTRTLTPGEQFF. The CDR3 DNA reads TGTGCCAGCAGCTTGGCCGTTACGAGAACCCTCACCCCTGGAGAGCAGTTCTTC.

V is TRBV2 and J is TRBJ1-2; D remains ambiguous. Germline CDR1 is SNHLY and CDR2 is FYNNEI. This CDR3 has 13 residues. Trimming stripped 5 bases from V and 2 bases from J, with 9 bases between. The CDR3 sequence: CASSRAKNYGYTF. The CDR3 DNA reads TGTGCCAGCAGTAGGGCCAAGAACTATGGCTACACCTTC.

As regards this clone: Other DNA variants within this sample encode the same CDR3. The chain combines TRBV7-9 with TRBJ2-7; D is unresolved. V shed 3 bases and J shed 3 bases, with 12 bases lying between them. CDR3 length: 14 amino acids. Germline-derived CDR1 and CDR2 are SEHNR and FQNEAQ (reference sequence). The CDR3 nucleotides are TGTGCCAGCAGCTTCGCTGGGGTTAACTACGAGCAGTACTTC. Its protein is CASSFAGVNYEQYF.

The chain joins TRBV5-1 to TRBJ2-7; D not certain. In germline, CDR1 is SGHRS, CDR2 YFSETQ. With 0 bases removed from V and 6 bases from J, the gap between germline ends came to 16 bases. The CDR3 has 15 amino acids. CDR3 region: CASSLGSNSGSEQYF. The CDR3 nucleotides are TGCGCCAGCAGCTTGGGTTCAAACTCTGGTAGCGAGCAGTACTTC.

This rearrangement joins TRBV10-1 to TRBJ1-1; D gene uncertain. Germline V lookup: CDR1 WNHNN, CDR2 SYGVQD (reference sequence). The CDR3 has 14 residues. V lost 6 bases, J lost 3 bases, and 14 bases lay in between. The CDR3 protein is CASSYAAGYTEAFF. The CDR3 coding sequence is TGCGCCAGCAGCTATGCAGCGGGGTACACTGAAGCTTTCTTT.

The rearrangement links TRBV5-1 to TRBJ2-7, with TRBD2 matching 9 bases. V was clipped by 4 bases and J by 2 bases; unmatched bases: 13. From germline, CDR1 is SGHRS and CDR2 YFSETQ. The CDR3 totals 17 residues. CDR3 in amino acids: CASSNSGSPLTPYEQYF. CDR3 coding DNA: TGCGCCAGCAGCAATAGCGGGAGCCCCCTCACCCCCTACGAGCAGTACTTC. The full variable domain, rest sourced from reference TRBV5-1 and TRBJ2-7, is KAGVTQTPRYLIKTRGQQVTLSCSPISGHRSVSWYQQTPGQGLQFLFEYFSETQRNKGNFPGRFSGRQFSNSRSEMNVSTLELGDSALYLCASSNSGSPLTPYEQYFGPGTRLTVT.

The chain recombines TRBV7-9 with TRBJ2-5; D gene uncertain. The CDR3 runs to 15 residues. Trimming took off 7 bases at V and 4 bases at J, with 19 bases between the two ends. The germline CDR1 and CDR2 sequences are SEHNR and FQNEAQ (reference sequence). The CDR3 sequence is CASTPPSSGPETQYF. As DNA, the CDR3 is TGTGCCAGCACCCCTCCTTCCTCGGGCCCAGAGACCCAGTACTTC. The complete variable domain, with remaining parts taken from reference TRBV7-9 and TRBJ2-5, reads DTGVSQNPRHKITKRGQNVTFRCDPISEHNRLYWYRQTLGQGPEFLTYFQNEAQLEKSRLLSDRFSAERPKGSFSTLEIQRTEQGDSAMYLCASTPPSSGPETQYFGPGTRLLVL.

The gene calls are TRBV9 and TRBJ2-2, with 9 nucleotides matching TRBD2. CDR3 size: 18 residues. V trimming: 1 base; J trimming: 7 bases; junction bases outside the gene matches: 14. Germline V gene lookup returns CDR1 SGDLS and CDR2 YYNGEE. CDR3: CASSVLAGGQGLHGELFF. The CDR3 DNA reads as TGTGCCAGCAGCGTACTTGCGGGAGGGCAGGGTCTTCACGGGGAGCTGTTTTTT.

The chain has TRBV5-5 and TRBJ1-2, with D unresolved. This CDR3 contains 14 residues. Germline loops: CDR1 SGHKS, CDR2 YYEKEE (reference sequence). With 0 bases removed from V and 0 bases from J, the gap between germline ends came to 6 bases. The CDR3 loop reads CASSLEAANYGYTF. In DNA, the CDR3 is TGTGCCAGCAGCTTGGAGGCAGCTAACTATGGCTACACCTTC.

The V call is TRBV7-9, the J call TRBJ1-4, with D unclear. Germline V CDR1 and CDR2: SEHNR, FQNEAQ (reference sequence). The CDR3 has 14 residues. Deletions cut 3 bases from V and 8 bases from J, with 13 bases between. The DNA of the CDR3 is TGTGCCAGCAGCTTGTCCAGGTCTGGGGAAAAACTGTTTTTT. Translated, it gives CASSLSRSGEKLFF.

The V and J genes are TRBV5-1 and TRBJ2-1; 8 nucleotides agree with TRBD2. V trimming: 0 bases; J trimming: 8 bases; junction bases outside the gene matches: 13. CDR3 size: 17 residues. Germline values: CDR1 SGHRS, CDR2 YFSETQ. CDR3: CASSLASVSGSMYEQFF. CDR3 nucleotides: TGCGCCAGCAGCTTGGCATCTGTGAGCGGGAGCATGTATGAGCAGTTCTTC.

This clone was recorded a few times. The rearrangement uses TRBV11-2 and TRBJ2-2, with 7 nucleotides matching TRBD1. After removal of 2 bases from V and 4 bases from J, the junction contained 13 bases not matched to a gene. CDR1 and CDR2 (germline): SGHAT, FQNNGV. This CDR3 is 18 amino acids long. The chain's CDR3 is CASSLYALKGAGTGELFF. The DNA for the CDR3 is TGTGCCAGCAGCTTATATGCATTGAAGGGGGCCGGCACCGGGGAGCTGTTTTTT. The entire variable domain, with the rest obtained from reference TRBV11-2 and TRBJ2-2, is as follows: EAGVAQSPRYKIIEKRQSVAFWCNPISGHATLYWYQQILGQGPKLLIQFQNNGVVDDSQLPKDRFSAERLKGVDSTLKIQPAKLEDSAVYLCASSLYALKGAGTGELFFGEGSRLTVL.

V gene TRBV4-2 combines with J gene TRBJ2-5; 10 nucleotides align to TRBD2. Looked up from germline, CDR1 is LGHNA and CDR2 is YNFKEQ. J lost 5 bases, V lost 4 bases, and 10 bases had no gene match. The CDR3 totals 16 residues. Here the CDR3 DNA reads TGTGCCAGCAGCCTAGGCACTAGCGGGACTATGGAGACCCAGTACTTC. Protein sequence: CASSLGTSGTMETQYF.

V gene TRBV5-1 combines with J gene TRBJ2-7; 7 nucleotides line up with TRBD1. This CDR3 is 14 amino acids long. Germline CDR1 and CDR2: SGHRS and YFSETQ. Trimming cost V 7 bases and J 5 bases; bases outside gene matches: 12. The DNA of the CDR3 is TGCGCCAGCTATCGGGACAGCCTTTCCGACGAGCAGTACTTC. It codes for CASYRDSLSDEQYF.

This chain connects TRBV5-1 to TRBJ2-1, with TRBD2 matching over 8 bases. In germline, CDR1 is SGHRS, CDR2 YFSETQ. This CDR3 comprises 17 residues. With V trimmed by 4 bases and J by 0 bases, 9 bases remained unmatched. CDR3 in DNA: TGCGCCAGCAGCCCGGGGGGGCGGGCGAGCTCCTACAATGAGCAGTTCTTC. The encoded protein is CASSPGGRASSYNEQFF.

The chain uses TRBV7-9 and TRBJ2-1, with 9 bases identical to TRBD1. CDR3 size: 13 residues. Germline V gene data show CDR1 as SEHNR and CDR2 as FQNEAQ (reference sequence). The ends lost 5 bases at V and 6 bases at J; junction bases unmatched: 2. The CDR3 DNA is TGTGCCAGCAGCGGACAGGGGATCAATGAGCAGTTCTTC. Protein sequence: CASSGQGINEQFF.

This CDR3 reads CASRRSSSYNEQFF. In DNA, the CDR3 is TGTGCCAGCAGGCGTTCGAGCTCCTACAATGAGCAGTTCTTC. The chain recombines TRBV19 with TRBJ2-1; no clear D. Trimming took 9 bases from V and 0 from J, leaving 12 bases between them. Germline V lookup: CDR1 LNHDA, CDR2 SQIVND (reference sequence). The CDR3 totals 14 residues.

V is TRBV28 and J is TRBJ2-7; D unresolved. Per the germline V gene, CDR1 is MDHEN and CDR2 is SYDVKM. The ends were cut back, 6 bases at V and 0 bases at J, with 12 bases in the middle. This CDR3 has 14 residues. The chain's CDR3 is CASREPGRSYEQYF. The CDR3 bases are TGTGCCAGCAGGGAACCCGGCCGCTCCTACGAGCAGTACTTC.